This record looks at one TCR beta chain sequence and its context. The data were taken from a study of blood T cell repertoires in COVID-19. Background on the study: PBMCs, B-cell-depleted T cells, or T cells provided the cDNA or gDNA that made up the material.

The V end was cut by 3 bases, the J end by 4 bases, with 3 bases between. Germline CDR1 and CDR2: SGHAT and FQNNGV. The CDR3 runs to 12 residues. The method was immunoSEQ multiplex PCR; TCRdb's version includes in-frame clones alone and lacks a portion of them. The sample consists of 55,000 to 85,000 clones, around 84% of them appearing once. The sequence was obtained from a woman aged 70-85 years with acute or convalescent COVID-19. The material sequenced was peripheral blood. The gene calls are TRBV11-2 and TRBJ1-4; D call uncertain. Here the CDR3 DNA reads TGTGCCAGCAGCTTTAGTAATGAAAAACTGTTTTTT. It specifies CASSFSNEKLFF.